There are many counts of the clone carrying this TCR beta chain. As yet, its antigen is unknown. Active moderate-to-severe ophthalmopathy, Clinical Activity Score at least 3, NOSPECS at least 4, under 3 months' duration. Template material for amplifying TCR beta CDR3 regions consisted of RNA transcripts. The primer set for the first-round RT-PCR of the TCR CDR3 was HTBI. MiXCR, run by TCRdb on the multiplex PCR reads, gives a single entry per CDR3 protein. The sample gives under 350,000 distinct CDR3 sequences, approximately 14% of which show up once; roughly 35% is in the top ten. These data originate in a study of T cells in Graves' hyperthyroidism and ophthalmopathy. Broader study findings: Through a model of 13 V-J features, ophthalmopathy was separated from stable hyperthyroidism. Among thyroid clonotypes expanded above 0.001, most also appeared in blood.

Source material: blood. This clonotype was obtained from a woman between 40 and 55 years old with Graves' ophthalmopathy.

CDR3 amino acids: CASVRTGTYEQYF. CDR3 in DNA: TGTGCCAGCGTTCGGACGGGAACCTACGAGCAGTACTTC. The rearrangement joins TRBV2 to TRBJ2-7, with TRBD2 as a possible D gene (5 bases). This CDR3 contains 13 residues. Germline lookup yields CDR1 SNHLY and CDR2 FYNNEI. V was cut by 8 bases and J by 2 bases, with 13 bases left in between.